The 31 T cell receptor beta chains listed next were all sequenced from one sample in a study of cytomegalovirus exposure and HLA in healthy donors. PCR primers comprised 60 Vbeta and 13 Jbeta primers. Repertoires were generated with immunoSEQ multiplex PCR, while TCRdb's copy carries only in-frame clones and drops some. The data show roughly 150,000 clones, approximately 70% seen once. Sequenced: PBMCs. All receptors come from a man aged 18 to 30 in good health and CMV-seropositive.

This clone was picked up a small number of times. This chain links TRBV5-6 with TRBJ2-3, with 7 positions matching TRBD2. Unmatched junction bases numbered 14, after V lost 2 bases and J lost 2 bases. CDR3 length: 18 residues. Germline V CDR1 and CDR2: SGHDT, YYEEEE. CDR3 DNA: TGTGCCAGCAGCTTTGATTTTCGGGGCGGGGGATACACAGATACGCAGTATTTT. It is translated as CASSFDFRGGGYTDTQYF.

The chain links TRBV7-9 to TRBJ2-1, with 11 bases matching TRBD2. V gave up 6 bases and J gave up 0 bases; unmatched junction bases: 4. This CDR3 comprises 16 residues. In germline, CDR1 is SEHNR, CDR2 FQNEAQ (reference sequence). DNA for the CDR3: TGTGCCAGCAGGCCGGGACTAGCGGACTCCTACAATGAGCAGTTCTTC. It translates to CASRPGLADSYNEQFF.

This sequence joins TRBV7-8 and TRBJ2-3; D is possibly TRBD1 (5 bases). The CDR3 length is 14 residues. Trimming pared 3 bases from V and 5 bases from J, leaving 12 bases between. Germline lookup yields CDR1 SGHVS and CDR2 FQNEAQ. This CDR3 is CASSFGHPKDTQYF. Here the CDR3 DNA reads TGTGCCAGCAGCTTTGGACACCCGAAAGATACGCAGTATTTT.

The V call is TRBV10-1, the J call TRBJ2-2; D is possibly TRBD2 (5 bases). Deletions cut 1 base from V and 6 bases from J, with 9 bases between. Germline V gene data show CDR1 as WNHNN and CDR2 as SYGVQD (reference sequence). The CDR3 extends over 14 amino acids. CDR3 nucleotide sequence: TGCGCCAGCAGTGAGTTCCGGGAATCCGGGGAGCTGTTTTTT. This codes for CASSEFRESGELFF.

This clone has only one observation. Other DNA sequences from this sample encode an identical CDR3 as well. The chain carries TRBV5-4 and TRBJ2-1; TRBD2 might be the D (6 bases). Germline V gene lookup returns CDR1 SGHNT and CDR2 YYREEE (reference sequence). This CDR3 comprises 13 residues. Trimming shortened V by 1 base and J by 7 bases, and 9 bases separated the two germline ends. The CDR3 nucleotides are TGTGCCAGCAGCTTGACGGGAGTTAATGAGCAGTTCTTC. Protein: CASSLTGVNEQFF.

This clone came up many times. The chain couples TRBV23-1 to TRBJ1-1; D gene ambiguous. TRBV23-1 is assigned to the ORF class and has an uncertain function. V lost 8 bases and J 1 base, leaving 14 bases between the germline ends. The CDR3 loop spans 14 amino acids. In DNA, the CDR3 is TGCGCCAGCCCTCAATCCCTATGGAACACTGAAGCTTTCTTT. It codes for CASPQSLWNTEAFF.

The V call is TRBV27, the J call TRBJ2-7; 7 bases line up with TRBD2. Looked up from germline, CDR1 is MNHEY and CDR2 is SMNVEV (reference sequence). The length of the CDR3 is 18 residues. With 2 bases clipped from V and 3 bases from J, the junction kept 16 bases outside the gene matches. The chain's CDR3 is CASSLSEAGDWSYYEQYV. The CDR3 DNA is TGTGCCAGCAGTTTAAGTGAGGCGGGAGACTGGTCCTACTACGAGCAGTACGTC.

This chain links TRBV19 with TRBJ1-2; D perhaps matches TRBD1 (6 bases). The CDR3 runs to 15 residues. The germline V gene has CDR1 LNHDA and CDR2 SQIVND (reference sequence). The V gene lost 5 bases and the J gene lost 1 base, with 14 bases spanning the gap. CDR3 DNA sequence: TGTGCCAGTAGTGAACACAGGGACAATAACTATGGCTACACCTTC. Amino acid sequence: CASSEHRDNNYGYTF. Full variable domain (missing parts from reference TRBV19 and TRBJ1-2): DGGITQSPKYLFRKEGQNVTLSCEQNLNHDAMYWYRQDPGQGLRLIYYSQIVNDFQKGDIAEGYSVSREKKESFPLTVTSAQKNPTAFYLCASSEHRDNNYGYTFGSGTRLTVV.

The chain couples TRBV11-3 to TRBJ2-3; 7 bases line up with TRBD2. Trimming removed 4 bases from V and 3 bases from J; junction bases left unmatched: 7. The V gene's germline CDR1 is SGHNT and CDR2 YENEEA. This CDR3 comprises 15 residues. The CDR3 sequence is CASSSDPAGTDTQYF. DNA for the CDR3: TGTGCCAGCAGCTCAGACCCAGCGGGGACAGATACGCAGTATTTT.

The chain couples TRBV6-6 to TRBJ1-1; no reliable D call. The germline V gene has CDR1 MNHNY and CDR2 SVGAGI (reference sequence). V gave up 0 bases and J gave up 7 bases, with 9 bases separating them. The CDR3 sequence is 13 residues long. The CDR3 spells CASSYSWAGEAFF. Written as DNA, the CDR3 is TGTGCCAGCAGTTACTCCTGGGCGGGTGAAGCTTTCTTT.

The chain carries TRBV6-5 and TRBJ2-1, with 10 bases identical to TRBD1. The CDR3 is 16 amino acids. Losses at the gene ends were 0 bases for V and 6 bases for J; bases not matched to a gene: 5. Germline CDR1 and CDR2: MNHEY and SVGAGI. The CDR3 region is CASSYSRQGAGNEQFF. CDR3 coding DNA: TGTGCCAGCAGTTACTCCCGACAGGGGGCGGGCAATGAGCAGTTCTTC.

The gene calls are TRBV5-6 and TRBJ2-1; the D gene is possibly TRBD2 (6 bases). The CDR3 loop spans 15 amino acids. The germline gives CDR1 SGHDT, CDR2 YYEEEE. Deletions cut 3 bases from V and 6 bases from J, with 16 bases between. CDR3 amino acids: CASSWTYGEVNEQFF. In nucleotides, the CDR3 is TGTGCCAGCAGCTGGACTTATGGGGAGGTCAATGAGCAGTTCTTC.

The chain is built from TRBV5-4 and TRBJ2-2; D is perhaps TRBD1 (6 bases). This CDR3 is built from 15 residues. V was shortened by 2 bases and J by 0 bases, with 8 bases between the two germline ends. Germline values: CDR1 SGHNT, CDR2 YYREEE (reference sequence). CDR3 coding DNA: TGTGCCAGCAGCTTAGGACAGTCGAACACCGGGGAGCTGTTTTTT. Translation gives CASSLGQSNTGELFF. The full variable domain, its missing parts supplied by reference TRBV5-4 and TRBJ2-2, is ETGVTQSPTHLIKTRGQQVTLRCSSQSGHNTVSWYQQALGQGPQFIFQYYREEENGRGNFPPRFSGLQFPNYSSELNVNALELDDSALYLCASSLGQSNTGELFFGEGSRLTVL.

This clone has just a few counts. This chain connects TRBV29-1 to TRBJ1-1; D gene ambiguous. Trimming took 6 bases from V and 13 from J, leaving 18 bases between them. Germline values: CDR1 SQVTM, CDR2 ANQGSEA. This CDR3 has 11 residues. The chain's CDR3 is CSVEDLSSLFF. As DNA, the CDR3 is TGCAGCGTCGAGGACCTTTCTAGCCTTTTCTTT.

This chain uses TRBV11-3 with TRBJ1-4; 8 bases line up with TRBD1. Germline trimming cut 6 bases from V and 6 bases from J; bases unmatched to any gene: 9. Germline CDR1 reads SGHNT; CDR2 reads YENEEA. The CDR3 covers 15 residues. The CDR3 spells CASRLGPGQDEKLFF. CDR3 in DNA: TGTGCCAGCAGGCTCGGTCCGGGACAGGATGAAAAACTGTTTTTT.

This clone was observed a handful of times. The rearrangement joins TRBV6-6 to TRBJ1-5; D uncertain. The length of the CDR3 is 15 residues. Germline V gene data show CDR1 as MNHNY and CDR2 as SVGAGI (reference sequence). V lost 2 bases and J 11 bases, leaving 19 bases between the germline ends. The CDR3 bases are TGTGCCAGCAGTTACCGATCGCGACACTCCAGAACCCAGCATTTT. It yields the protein CASSYRSRHSRTQHF.

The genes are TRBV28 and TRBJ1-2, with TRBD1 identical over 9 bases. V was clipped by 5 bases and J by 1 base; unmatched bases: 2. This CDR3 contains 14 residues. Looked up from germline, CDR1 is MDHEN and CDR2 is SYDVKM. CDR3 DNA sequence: TGTGCCAGCAGTCGACAGGGGGATAACTATGGCTACACCTTC. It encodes CASSRQGDNYGYTF.

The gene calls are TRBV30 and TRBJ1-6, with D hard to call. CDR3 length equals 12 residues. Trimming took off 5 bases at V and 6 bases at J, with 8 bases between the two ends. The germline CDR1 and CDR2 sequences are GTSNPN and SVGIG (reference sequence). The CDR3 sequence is CAWDIGNSPLHF. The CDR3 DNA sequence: TGTGCCTGGGACATCGGTAATTCACCCCTCCACTTT.

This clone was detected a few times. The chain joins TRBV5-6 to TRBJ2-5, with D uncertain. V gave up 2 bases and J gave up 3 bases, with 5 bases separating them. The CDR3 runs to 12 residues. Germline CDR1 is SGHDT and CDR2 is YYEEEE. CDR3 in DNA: TGTGCCAGCAGCTTCCCAGAAGAGACCCAGTACTTC. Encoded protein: CASSFPEETQYF.

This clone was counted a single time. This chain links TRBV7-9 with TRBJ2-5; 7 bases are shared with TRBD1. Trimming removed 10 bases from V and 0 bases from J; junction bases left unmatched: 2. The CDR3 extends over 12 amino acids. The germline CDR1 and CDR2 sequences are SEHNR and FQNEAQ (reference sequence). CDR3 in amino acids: CATGQDQETQYF. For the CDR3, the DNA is TGTGCCACCGGACAGGACCAAGAGACCCAGTACTTC.

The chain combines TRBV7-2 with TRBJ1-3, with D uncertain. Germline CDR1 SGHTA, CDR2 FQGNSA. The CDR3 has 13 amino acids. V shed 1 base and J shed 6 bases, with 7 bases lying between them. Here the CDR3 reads CASSLGSVNTIYF. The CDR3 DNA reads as TGTGCCAGCAGCTTAGGAAGCGTAAACACCATATATTTT.

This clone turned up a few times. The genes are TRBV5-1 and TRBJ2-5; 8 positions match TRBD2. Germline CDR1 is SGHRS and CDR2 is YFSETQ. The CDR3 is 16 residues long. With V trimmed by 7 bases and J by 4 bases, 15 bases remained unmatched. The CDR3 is CASGLMGGRIGETQYF. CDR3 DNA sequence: TGCGCCAGCGGCCTGATGGGCGGGAGGATTGGAGAGACCCAGTACTTC.

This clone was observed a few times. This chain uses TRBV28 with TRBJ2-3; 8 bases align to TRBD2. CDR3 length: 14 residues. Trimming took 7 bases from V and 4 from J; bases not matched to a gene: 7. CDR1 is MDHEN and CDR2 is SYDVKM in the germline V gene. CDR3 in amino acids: CASTASGGADTQYF. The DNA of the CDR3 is TGTGCCAGCACGGCAAGCGGGGGCGCAGATACGCAGTATTTT. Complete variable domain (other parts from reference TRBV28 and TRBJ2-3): DVKVTQSSRYLVKRTGEKVFLECVQDMDHENMFWYRQDPGLGLRLIYFSYDVKMKEKGDIPEGYSVSREKKERFSLILESASTNQTSMYLCASTASGGADTQYFGPGTRLTVL.

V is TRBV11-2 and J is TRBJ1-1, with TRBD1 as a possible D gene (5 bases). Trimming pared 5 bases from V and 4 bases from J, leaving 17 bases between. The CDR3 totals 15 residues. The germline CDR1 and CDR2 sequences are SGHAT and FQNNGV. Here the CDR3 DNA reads TGTGCCAGCAGCCCAGATGCGGGGGGAATCACTGAAGCTTTCTTT. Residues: CASSPDAGGITEAFF.

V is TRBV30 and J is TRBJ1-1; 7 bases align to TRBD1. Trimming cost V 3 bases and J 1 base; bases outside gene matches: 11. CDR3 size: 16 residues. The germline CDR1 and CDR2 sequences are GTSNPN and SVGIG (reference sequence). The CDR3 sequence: CAWRDKGAARNTEAFF. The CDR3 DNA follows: TGTGCCTGGAGAGACAAGGGGGCCGCCAGGAACACTGAAGCTTTCTTT.

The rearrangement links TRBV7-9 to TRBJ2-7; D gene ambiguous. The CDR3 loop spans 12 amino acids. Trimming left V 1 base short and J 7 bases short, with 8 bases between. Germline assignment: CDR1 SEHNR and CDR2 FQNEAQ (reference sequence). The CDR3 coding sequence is TGTGCCAGCAGCTTAGGACGTGGGGAGCAGTACGTC. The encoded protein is CASSLGRGEQYV.

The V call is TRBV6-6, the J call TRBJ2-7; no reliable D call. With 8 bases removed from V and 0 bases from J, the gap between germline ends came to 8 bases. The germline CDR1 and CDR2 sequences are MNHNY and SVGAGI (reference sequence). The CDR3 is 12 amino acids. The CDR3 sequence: CASVGGSYEQYV. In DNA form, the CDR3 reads TGTGCCAGCGTTGGCGGCTCCTACGAGCAGTACGTC.

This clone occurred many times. CDR3 residues: CASRFEGDQPQHF. CDR3 in DNA: TGTGCCAGTAGGTTTGAAGGAGATCAGCCCCAGCATTTT. This chain connects TRBV19 to TRBJ1-5; D unclear. Germline loops: CDR1 LNHDA, CDR2 SQIVND (reference sequence). The length of the CDR3 is 13 residues. V was pared by 6 bases and J by 5 bases, with 11 bases between. Based on the CDR3 plus reference TRBV19 and TRBJ1-5, the full variable domain is DGGITQSPKYLFRKEGQNVTLSCEQNLNHDAMYWYRQDPGQGLRLIYYSQIVNDFQKGDIAEGYSVSREKKESFPLTVTSAQKNPTAFYLCASRFEGDQPQHFGDGTRLSIL.

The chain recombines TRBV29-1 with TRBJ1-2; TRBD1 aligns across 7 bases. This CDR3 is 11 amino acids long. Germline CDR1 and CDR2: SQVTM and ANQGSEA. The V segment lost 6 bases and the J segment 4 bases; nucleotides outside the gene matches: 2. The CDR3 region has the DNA TGCAGCGTACAGGGGATCTATGGCTACACCTTC. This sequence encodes CSVQGIYGYTF.

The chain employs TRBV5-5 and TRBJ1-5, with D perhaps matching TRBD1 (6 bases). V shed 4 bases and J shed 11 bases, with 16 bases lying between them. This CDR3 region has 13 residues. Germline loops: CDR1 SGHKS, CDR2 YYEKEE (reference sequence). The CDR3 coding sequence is TGTGCCAGCAGCCGGGACGGACAGCAGACCCAGCATTTT. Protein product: CASSRDGQQTQHF.

CDR3 DNA: TGTGCCAGCAACCGAGGGACAGGGAGTGGGGCTTTCTTT. This gives the protein CASNRGTGSGAFF. This chain connects TRBV5-4 to TRBJ1-1; 9 nucleotides align to TRBD1. Germline CDR1 SGHNT, CDR2 YYREEE (reference sequence). The length of the CDR3 is 13 residues. With V trimmed by 6 bases and J by 11 bases, 11 bases remained unmatched. Together with reference TRBV5-4 and TRBJ1-1, the CDR3 gives the full variable domain: ETGVTQSPTHLIKTRGQQVTLRCSSQSGHNTVSWYQQALGQGPQFIFQYYREEENGRGNFPPRFSGLQFPNYSSELNVNALELDDSALYLCASNRGTGSGAFFGQGTRLTVV.